The clone carrying this T cell receptor (beta chain) turned up a few times. TCRdb reprocessed the RACE reads with MiXCR, giving one entry per CDR3 protein. Found here are tens of thousands of distinct CDR3 sequences, around 11% of them singletons; the top ten hold under 7%. This sample stems from a study of human T cells and chemical hapten exposure. This CDR3 has 17 residues. Trimming shortened V by 10 bases and J by 1 base, and 24 bases separated the two germline ends. The V gene's germline CDR1 is MNHEY and CDR2 SMNVEV (reference sequence). This sample's time point: pre-sensitization, week 0. Sample treatment: therapeutic diphenylcyclopropenone sensitization with weekly scalp DPC.

V gene TRBV27 combines with J gene TRBJ2-3; possible D gene TRBD2, 7 bases. The receptor was isolated from a woman younger than 45 with alopecia areata. Some clones in this sample may be carry-over from other donors' samples. Sequenced material: whole blood, taken in connection with sensitization to the hapten diphenylcyclopropenone (DPC). CDR3 bases: TGTGCCACCTCTCGCAGGGGTAGAAGCGGGGGCACAGATACGCAGTATTTT. Translation: CATSRRGRSGGTDTQYF.